In its sample, the clone carrying this TCR beta chain was seen many times. This sample is part of a study of T cell repertoires in cytomegalovirus infection. TCRdb processed the reads anew with MiXCR; each CDR3 protein has one entry. Of under 350,000 distinct CDR3 sequences listed, roughly a tenth are singletons. This CDR3 comprises 16 residues. V was pared by 3 bases and J by 4 bases, with 16 bases between. Germline lookup yields CDR1 MDHEN and CDR2 SYDVKM. Sequenced material: PBMCs. The sequence came from a human donor in good health (CMV status not recorded). Some clones in this sample may be carry-over from other donors' samples. The V call is TRBV28, the J call TRBJ1-5; tentative D call: TRBD1 (6 bases). The DNA for the CDR3 is TGTGCCAGCAGTTTTAGGGCAGGGGTAGGAAATCAGCCCCAGCATTTT. Translation: CASSFRAGVGNQPQHF.